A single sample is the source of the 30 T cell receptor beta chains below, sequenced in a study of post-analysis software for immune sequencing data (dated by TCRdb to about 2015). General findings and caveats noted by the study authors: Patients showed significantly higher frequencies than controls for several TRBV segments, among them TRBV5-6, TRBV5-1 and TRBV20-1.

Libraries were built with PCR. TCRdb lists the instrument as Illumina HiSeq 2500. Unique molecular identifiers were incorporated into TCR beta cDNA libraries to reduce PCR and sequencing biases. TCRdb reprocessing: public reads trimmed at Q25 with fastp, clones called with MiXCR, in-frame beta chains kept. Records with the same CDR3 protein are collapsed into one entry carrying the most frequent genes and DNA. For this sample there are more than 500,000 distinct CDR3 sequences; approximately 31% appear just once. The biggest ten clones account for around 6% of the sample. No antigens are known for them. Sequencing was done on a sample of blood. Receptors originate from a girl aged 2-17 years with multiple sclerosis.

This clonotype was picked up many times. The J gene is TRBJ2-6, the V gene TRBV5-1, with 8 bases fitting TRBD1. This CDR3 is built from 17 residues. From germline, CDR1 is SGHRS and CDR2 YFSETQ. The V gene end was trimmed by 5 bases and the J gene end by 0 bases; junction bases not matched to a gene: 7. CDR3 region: CASSPGTGVSGANVLTF. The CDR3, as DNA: TGCGCCAGCAGTCCCGGGACAGGCGTCTCTGGGGCCAACGTCCTGACTTTC.

This CDR3 is CSATDTASTLLYEQYF. The DNA for the CDR3 is TGCAGTGCCACCGATACGGCCTCGACTTTATTGTACGAGCAGTACTTC. This rearrangement joins TRBV20-1 to TRBJ2-7; D remains ambiguous. CDR3 length equals 16 residues. V dropped 6 bases and J dropped 4 bases, with 25 bases sitting between them. Germline values: CDR1 DFQATT, CDR2 SNEGSKA (reference sequence).

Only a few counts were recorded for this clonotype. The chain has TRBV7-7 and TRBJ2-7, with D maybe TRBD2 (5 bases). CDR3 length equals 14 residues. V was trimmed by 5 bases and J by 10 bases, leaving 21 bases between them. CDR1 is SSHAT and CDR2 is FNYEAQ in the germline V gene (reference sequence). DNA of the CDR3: TGTGCCAGCAGCCTTGGGTCAGGATCGGAGGCCCAGTACTTC. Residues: CASSLGSGSEAQYF.

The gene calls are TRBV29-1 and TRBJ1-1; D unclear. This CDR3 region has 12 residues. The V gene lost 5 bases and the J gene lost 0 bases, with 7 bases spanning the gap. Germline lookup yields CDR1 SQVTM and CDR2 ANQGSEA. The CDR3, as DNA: TGCAGCGTTCGCCCCATGAACACTGAAGCTTTCTTT. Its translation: CSVRPMNTEAFF.

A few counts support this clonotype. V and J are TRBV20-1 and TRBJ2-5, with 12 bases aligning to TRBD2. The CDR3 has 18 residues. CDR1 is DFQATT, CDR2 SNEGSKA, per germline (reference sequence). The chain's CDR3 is CTLTAASGGAGLRETQYF. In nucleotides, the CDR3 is TGCACCTTGACTGCCGCTAGCGGGGGGGCCGGTTTACGAGAGACCCAGTACTTC.

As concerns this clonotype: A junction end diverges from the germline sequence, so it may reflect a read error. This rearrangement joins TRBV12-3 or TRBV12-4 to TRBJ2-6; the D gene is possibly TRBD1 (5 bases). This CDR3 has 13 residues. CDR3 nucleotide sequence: TGTGCCAGCTGCCCTATTGGGGCCAACGTCCGGACTTTC. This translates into CASCPIGANVRTF.

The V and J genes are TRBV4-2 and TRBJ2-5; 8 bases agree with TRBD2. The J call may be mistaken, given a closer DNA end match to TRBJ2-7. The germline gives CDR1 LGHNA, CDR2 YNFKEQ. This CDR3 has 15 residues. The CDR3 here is CASSQDSGGVYEQYF. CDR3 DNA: TGTGCCAGCAGCCAAGACAGCGGGGGAGTGTACGAGCAGTACTTC.

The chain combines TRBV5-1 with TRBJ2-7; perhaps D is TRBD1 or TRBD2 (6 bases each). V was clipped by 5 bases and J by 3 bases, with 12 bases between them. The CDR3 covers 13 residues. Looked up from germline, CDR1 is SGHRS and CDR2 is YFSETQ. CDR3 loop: CASRRGGLYEQYF. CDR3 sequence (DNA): TGCGCCAGCAGAAGAGGGGGGCTCTACGAGCAGTACTTC.

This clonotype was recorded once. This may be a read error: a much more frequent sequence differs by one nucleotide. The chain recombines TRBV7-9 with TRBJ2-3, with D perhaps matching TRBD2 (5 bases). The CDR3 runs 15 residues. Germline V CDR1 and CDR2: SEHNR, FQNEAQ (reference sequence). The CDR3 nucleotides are TGTACCAGCAGCTTAGCGCGGGCAGGCACAGATACGCAGTATTTT. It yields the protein CTSSLARAGTDTQYF.

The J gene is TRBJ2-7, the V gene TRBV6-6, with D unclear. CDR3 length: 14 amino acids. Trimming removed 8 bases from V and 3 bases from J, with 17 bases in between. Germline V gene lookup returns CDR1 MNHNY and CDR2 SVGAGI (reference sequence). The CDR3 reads CASRPSGNNYEQYF. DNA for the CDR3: TGTGCCAGCCGCCCTAGTGGGAACAACTACGAGCAGTACTTC.

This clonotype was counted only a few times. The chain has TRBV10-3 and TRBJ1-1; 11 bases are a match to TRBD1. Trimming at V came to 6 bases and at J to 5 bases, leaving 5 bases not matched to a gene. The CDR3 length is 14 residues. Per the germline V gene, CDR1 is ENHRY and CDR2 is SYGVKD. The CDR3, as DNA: TGTGCCATCAGAGGACAGGGGGCCAGGACTGAAGCTTTCTTT. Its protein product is CAIRGQGARTEAFF.

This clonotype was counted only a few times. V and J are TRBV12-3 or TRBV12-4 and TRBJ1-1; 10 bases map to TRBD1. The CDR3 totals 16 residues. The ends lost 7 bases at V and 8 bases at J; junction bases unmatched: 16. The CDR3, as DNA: TGTGCCAGCACCGGGGACAGGGGCCCGAGGGTTTGGGAAGCTTTCTTT. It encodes CASTGDRGPRVWEAFF.

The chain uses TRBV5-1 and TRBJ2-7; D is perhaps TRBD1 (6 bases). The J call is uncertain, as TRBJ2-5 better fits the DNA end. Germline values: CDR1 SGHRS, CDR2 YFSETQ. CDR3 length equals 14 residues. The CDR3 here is CASSLADRQETQYF. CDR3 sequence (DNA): TGCGCCAGCAGCTTAGCGGACAGACAAGAGACCCAGTACTTC.

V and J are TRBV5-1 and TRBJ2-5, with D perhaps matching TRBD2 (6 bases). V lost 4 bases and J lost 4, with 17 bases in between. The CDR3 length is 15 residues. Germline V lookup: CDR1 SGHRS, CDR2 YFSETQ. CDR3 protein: CASSISGDPRETQYF. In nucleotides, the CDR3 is TGCGCCAGCAGCATCTCGGGAGACCCCCGAGAGACCCAGTACTTC.

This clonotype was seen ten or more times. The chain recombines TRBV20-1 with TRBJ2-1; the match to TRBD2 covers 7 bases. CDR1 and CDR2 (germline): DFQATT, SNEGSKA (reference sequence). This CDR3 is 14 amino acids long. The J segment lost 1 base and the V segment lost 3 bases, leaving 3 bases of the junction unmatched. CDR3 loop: CSASGGGSYNEQFF. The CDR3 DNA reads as TGCAGTGCTAGCGGCGGGGGTTCCTACAATGAGCAGTTCTTC.

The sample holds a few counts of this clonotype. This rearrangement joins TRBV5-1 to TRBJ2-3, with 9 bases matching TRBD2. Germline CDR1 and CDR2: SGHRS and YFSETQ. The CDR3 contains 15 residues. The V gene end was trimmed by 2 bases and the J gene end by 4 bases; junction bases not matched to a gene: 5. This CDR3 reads CASSLNAGGPDTQYF. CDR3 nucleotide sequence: TGCGCCAGCAGCTTAAATGCGGGGGGGCCAGATACGCAGTATTTT.

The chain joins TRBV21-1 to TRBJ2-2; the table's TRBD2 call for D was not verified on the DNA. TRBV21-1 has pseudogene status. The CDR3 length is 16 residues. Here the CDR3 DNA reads TGTGCCAGCAGCAAAGCGCCTGTTGGCGGGTCCGGGGAGCTGTTTTTT. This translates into CASSKAPVGGSGELFF.

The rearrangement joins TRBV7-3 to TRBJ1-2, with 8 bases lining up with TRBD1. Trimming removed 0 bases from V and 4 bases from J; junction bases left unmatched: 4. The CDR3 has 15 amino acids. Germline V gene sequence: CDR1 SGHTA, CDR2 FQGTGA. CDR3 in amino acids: CASSLTGGQGYGYTF. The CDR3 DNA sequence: TGTGCCAGCAGCTTAACGGGCGGACAGGGCTATGGCTACACCTTC.

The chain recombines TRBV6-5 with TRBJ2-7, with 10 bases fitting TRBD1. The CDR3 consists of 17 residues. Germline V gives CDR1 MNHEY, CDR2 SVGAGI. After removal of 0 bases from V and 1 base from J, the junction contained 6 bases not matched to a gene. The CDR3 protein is CASSYSGTGAGSYEQYF. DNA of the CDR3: TGTGCCAGCAGTTACTCTGGGACAGGGGCCGGTTCCTACGAGCAGTACTTC.

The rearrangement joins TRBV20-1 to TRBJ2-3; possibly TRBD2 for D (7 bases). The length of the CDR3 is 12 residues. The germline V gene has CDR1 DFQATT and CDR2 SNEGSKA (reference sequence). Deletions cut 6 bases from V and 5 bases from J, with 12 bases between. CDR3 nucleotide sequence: TGCAGTGCGGGGGGGGCGGAAGATACGCAGTATTTT. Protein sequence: CSAGGAEDTQYF.

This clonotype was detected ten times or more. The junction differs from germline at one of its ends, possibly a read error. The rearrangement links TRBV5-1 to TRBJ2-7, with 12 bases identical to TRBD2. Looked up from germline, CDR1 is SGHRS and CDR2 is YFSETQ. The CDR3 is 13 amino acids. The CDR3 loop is CASSLAGGHEQYF. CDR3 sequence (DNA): TGTGCCAGCAGTCTAGCGGGGGGGCACGAGCAGTACTTC.

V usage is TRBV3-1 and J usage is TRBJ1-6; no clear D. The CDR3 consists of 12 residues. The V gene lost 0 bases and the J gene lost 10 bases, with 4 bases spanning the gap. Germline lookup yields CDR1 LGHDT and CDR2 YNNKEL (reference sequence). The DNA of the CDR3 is TGTGCCAGCAGCCAAGAACCCTCACCCCTCCACTTT. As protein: CASSQEPSPLHF.

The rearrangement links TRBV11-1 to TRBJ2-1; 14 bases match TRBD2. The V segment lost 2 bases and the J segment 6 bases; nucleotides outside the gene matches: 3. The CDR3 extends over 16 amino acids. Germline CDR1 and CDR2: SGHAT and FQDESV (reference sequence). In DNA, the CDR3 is TGTGCCAGCAGCTTAAGGACTAGCGGGGGGCCCAATGAGCAGTTCTTC. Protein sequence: CASSLRTSGGPNEQFF.

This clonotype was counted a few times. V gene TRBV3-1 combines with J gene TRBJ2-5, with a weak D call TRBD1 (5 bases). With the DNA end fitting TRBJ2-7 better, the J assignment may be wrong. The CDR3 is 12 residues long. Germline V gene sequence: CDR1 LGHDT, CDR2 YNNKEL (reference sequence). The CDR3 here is CASRGYQGEQYF. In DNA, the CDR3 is TGTGCCAGTAGGGGATACCAGGGCGAGCAGTACTTC.

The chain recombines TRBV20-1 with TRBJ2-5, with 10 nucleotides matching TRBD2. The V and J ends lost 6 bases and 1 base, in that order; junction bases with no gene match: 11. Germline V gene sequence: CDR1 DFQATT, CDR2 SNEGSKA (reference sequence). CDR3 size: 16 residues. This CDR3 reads CSADLAGATLQETQYF. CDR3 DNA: TGCAGTGCGGATCTAGCGGGGGCCACCCTCCAAGAGACCCAGTACTTC.

CDR3 protein: CASSQGLGRAKNIQYF. In nucleotides, the CDR3 is TGTGCCAGCAGCCAAGGCCTGGGGAGAGCCAAAAACATTCAGTACTTC. The chain is built from TRBV3-1 and TRBJ2-4, with D possibly TRBD2 on 5 matching bases. The CDR3 is 16 amino acids. Deletions cut 1 base from V and 0 bases from J, with 10 bases between. The V gene's germline CDR1 is LGHDT and CDR2 YNNKEL (reference sequence).

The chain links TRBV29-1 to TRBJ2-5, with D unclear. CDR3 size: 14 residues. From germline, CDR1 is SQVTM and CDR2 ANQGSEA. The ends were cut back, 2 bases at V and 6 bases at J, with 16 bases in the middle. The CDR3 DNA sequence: TGCAGCGTTGAATCCAGCAACCTGGGAAAGACCCAGTACTTC. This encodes CSVESSNLGKTQYF.

CDR3 in DNA: TGTGCCAGCAGTCCGGGACAGAGGACGAGCATTCAGTACTTC. Amino acids: CASSPGQRTSIQYF. This chain joins TRBV2 and TRBJ2-5; 7 bases fit TRBD1. The DNA end is more similar to TRBJ2-4, so the J call may be wrong. CDR3 length equals 14 residues. Germline V gene sequence: CDR1 SNHLY, CDR2 FYNNEI.

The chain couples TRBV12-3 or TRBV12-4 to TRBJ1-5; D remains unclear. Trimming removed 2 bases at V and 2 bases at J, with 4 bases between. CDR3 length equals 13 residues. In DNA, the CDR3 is TGTGCCAGCAGTTTAACCCGCAATCAGCCCCAGCATTTT. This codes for CASSLTRNQPQHF.

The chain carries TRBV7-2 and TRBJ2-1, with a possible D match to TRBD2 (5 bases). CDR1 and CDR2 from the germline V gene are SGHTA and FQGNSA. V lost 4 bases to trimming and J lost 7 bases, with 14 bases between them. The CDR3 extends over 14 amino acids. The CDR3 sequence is CASSSGPGGNEQFF. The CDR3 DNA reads TGTGCCAGCAGCTCCGGGCCCGGAGGAAATGAGCAGTTCTTC.